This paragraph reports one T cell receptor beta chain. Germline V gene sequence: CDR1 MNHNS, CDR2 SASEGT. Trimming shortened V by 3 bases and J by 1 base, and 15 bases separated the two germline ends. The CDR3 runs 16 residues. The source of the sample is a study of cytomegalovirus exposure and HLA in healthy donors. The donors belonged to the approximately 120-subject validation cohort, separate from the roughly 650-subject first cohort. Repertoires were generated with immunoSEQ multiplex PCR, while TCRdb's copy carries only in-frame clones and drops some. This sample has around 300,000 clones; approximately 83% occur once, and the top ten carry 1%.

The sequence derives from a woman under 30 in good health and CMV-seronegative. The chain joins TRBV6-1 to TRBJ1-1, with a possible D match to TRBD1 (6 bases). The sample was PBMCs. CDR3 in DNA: TGTGCCAGCAGTGACGCGGGGGACACGAAGAACACTGAAGCTTTCTTT. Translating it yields CASSDAGDTKNTEAFF.